This T cell receptor (beta chain) was retrieved from a study of blood T cell repertoires in COVID-19. Across the whole study: Sources were T cells, B-cell-depleted T cells, or PBMCs; the material itself was cDNA or gDNA.

Looked up from germline, CDR1 is PRHDT and CDR2 is FYEKMQ (reference sequence). There are 13 residues in the CDR3. Trimming shortened V by 5 bases and J by 0 bases, and 6 bases separated the two germline ends. Using immunoSEQ multiplex PCR, the repertoire was profiled, and TCRdb retains in-frame clones only, with some absent. The table includes some 150,000 clones, 70% to 85% detected once. The sample taken for sequencing was peripheral blood. The rearrangement links TRBV13 to TRBJ2-3; D not resolved. This receptor was obtained from a woman aged 45 to 65 with acute or convalescent COVID-19. CDR3 nucleotides: TGTGCCAGCAGCGTCTTTAGCACAGATACGCAGTATTTT. Translated, it gives CASSVFSTDTQYF.